This TCR beta chain was captured in a study of blood T cell repertoires in COVID-19. Across the study: Samples taken during acute and convalescent COVID-19 were collected in the United States, Italy and Spain. T cells, B-cell-depleted T cells, or PBMCs supplied cDNA or gDNA.

Source study methods: Amplification with reference gene primers provided the estimates of nucleated cell counts. Here immunoSEQ multiplex PCR was the method, and the copy in TCRdb shows in-frame clones only, minus some. V, J and clone size derive from that table, while D and trimming were established from the DNA sequence. Of some 150,000 clones in the sample, 80% to 85% were seen once. The material sequenced was peripheral blood. The clonotype was recovered from a human donor with acute or convalescent COVID-19. The donor label of this sample is uncertain.

CDR3: CASSQAGGYGYTF. In DNA form, the CDR3 reads TGTGCCAGCAGCCAAGCCGGGGGGTATGGCTACACCTTC. This sequence joins TRBV3-1 (or the pseudogene TRBV3-2) and TRBJ1-2; D is possibly TRBD1 (5 bases). CDR1 is LGHDT, CDR2 YNNKEL, per germline (reference sequence). The CDR3 runs to 13 residues. V was trimmed by 1 base and J by 5 bases, leaving 8 bases between them.